A single sample is the source of the 26 T cell receptor beta chains below, sequenced in a study of T cells in Graves' hyperthyroidism and ophthalmopathy. Template material for amplifying TCR beta CDR3 regions consisted of RNA transcripts. HTBI primers were employed in a first-round RT-PCR of the TCR CDR3. TCRdb called the multiplex PCR reads again in MiXCR, with one record for every CDR3 protein. Among a few hundred thousand distinct CDR3 sequences listed, 11% to 15% were seen once. Sequencing was performed on blood. The receptors shown here come from a woman aged 30 to 39 with Graves' hyperthyroidism that later progressed to Graves' ophthalmopathy.

This clonotype was counted many times. This chain uses TRBV27 with TRBJ2-1; 11 nucleotides agree with TRBD2. Losses at the gene ends were 10 bases for V and 5 bases for J; bases not matched to a gene: 4. Germline V gene lookup returns CDR1 MNHEY and CDR2 SMNVEV (reference sequence). The CDR3 is 13 amino acids. The CDR3 sequence: CATGTSGNNEQFF. The CDR3 region has the DNA TGTGCCACCGGGACTAGCGGAAACAATGAGCAGTTCTTC.

In its sample, this clonotype was seen once. This chain uses TRBV7-2 with TRBJ1-1; no firm D call. The ends were cut back, 4 bases at V and 3 bases at J, with 12 bases in the middle. CDR1 is SGHTA, CDR2 FQGNSA, per germline. The CDR3 has 14 amino acids. This CDR3 reads CASSSEGRYTEAFF. CDR3 nucleotides: TGTGCCAGCAGCTCAGAGGGAAGATACACTGAAGCTTTCTTT.

This clonotype was counted many times. The V gene is TRBV5-6, the J gene TRBJ2-3; perhaps TRBD2 as D (5 bases). Between the trimmed V and J ends, which lost 4 bases and 4 bases, there was a span of 10 bases. The CDR3 length is 13 residues. Germline V gene data show CDR1 as SGHDT and CDR2 as YYEEEE. This CDR3 reads CASSPPEADTQYF. The CDR3 DNA reads TGTGCCAGCAGCCCCCCGGAGGCAGATACGCAGTATTTT.

V and J are TRBV7-3 and TRBJ2-6; D unresolved. From germline, CDR1 is SGHTA and CDR2 FQGTGA. CDR3 length: 17 residues. The germline V and J ends were trimmed by 2 bases and 1 base, with 12 bases remaining between them. The CDR3, as DNA: TGTGCCAGCAGCTTATCCCCCTTCTCATCTGGGGCCAACGTCCTGACTTTC. Its translation is CASSLSPFSSGANVLTF.

This clonotype was seen at least ten times. The genes are TRBV28 and TRBJ1-5; D is perhaps TRBD1 (5 bases). Germline V gene sequence: CDR1 MDHEN, CDR2 SYDVKM. The CDR3 is 14 amino acids. Trimming removed 6 bases from V and 10 bases from J, with 19 bases in between. The chain's CDR3 is CASRRPGTQGPQHF. DNA of the CDR3: TGTGCCAGCAGAAGACCCGGGACCCAAGGACCCCAGCATTTT.

The table lists this clonotype with many counts. The chain is built from TRBV7-8 and TRBJ1-6; D uncertain. The V end was cut by 1 base, the J end by 7 bases, with 26 bases between. Germline V CDR1 and CDR2: SGHVS, FQNEAQ. The CDR3 extends over 20 amino acids. CDR3 region: CASSLEGGIWKSDGNSPLHF. The CDR3 DNA follows: TGTGCCAGCAGCTTAGAGGGTGGTATTTGGAAGAGTGATGGGAATTCACCCCTCCACTTT.

The CDR3 here is CASSQFLFREGNYEQYF. The DNA of the CDR3 is TGTGCCAGCAGCCAATTCCTCTTCCGGGAGGGAAACTACGAGCAGTACTTC. The V gene is TRBV28, the J gene TRBJ2-7; 8 bases align to TRBD2. The CDR3 extends over 17 amino acids. The trim removed 6 bases at V and 3 bases at J, leaving 16 bases unmatched. CDR1 is MDHEN, CDR2 SYDVKM, per germline.

The chain employs TRBV10-3 and TRBJ2-3; D call uncertain. Between the trimmed V and J ends, which lost 4 bases and 6 bases, there was a span of 11 bases. Germline V gene sequence: CDR1 ENHRY, CDR2 SYGVKD. The CDR3 loop spans 13 amino acids. DNA for the CDR3: TGTGCCATCAGTGCTGCACTGCGGGATACGCAGTATTTT. Translated, it gives CAISAALRDTQYF.

There are many counts of this clonotype. CDR3 bases: TGTGCCAGCAGTTACCGCGCGGGCCGGGTACGGGAGACCCAGTACTTC. This codes for CASSYRAGRVRETQYF. V gene TRBV6-5 combines with J gene TRBJ2-5; possibly TRBD2 for D (5 bases). The ends were cut back, 2 bases at V and 5 bases at J, with 18 bases in the middle. The CDR3 sequence is 16 residues long. Germline CDR1 and CDR2: MNHEY and SVGAGI.

This rearrangement joins TRBV6-1 to TRBJ1-3, with 8 bases fitting TRBD1. Germline CDR1 is MNHNS and CDR2 is SASEGT. Trimming removed 6 bases from V and 1 base from J; junction bases left unmatched: 8. This CDR3 is 16 amino acids long. This chain's CDR3 is CASRSDRAGSGNTIYF. CDR3 nucleotide sequence: TGTGCCAGCAGGTCGGACAGGGCTGGATCTGGAAACACCATATATTTT.

The table lists this clonotype with many counts. The chain uses TRBV6-2 or TRBV6-3 and TRBJ1-1, with a tentative D call TRBD1 (5 bases). The germline CDR1 and CDR2 sequences are MNHEY and SVGEGT. Trimming cost V 6 bases and J 2 bases, with 13 bases left between them. The CDR3 consists of 14 residues. The CDR3 DNA reads TGTGCCAGCAGGGGGCCCGACAGTAACACTGAAGCTTTCTTT. This sequence encodes CASRGPDSNTEAFF.

This clonotype was seen repeatedly, ten times or more. This chain uses TRBV9 with TRBJ2-1; TRBD2 is a possible D gene (6 bases). Trimming removed 2 bases at V and 3 bases at J, with 12 bases between. CDR3 size: 15 residues. Germline CDR1 is SGDLS and CDR2 is YYNGEE. The CDR3 DNA follows: TGTGCCAGCAGCGTTGGGGGAGGCTACTACAATGAGCAGTTCTTC. Amino acid sequence: CASSVGGGYYNEQFF.

Comments on this clonotype: At one end the junction does not follow the germline gene, possibly because of a read error. The gene calls are TRBV10-3 and TRBJ1-1; D is perhaps TRBD1 (6 bases). The CDR3 runs 13 residues. Germline CDR1 and CDR2: ENHRY and SYGVKD. CDR3 region: CAISGTGNTVAFF. In DNA form, the CDR3 reads TGTGCCATCAGTGGAACAGGGAACACTGTAGCTTTCTTT.

This clonotype was observed many times. The chain is built from TRBV3-1 and TRBJ2-7, with D tentatively TRBD2 (6 bases). V was trimmed by 4 bases and J by 4 bases, leaving 17 bases between them. Germline assignment: CDR1 LGHDT and CDR2 YNNKEL (reference sequence). CDR3 length equals 15 residues. The CDR3 reads CASSPNSGGPYEQYF. The CDR3 DNA reads TGTGCCAGCAGCCCTAATAGCGGAGGGCCTTACGAGCAGTACTTC.

The sample holds a few counts of this clonotype. The V call is TRBV13, the J call TRBJ2-1; 9 nucleotides line up with TRBD2. The germline CDR1 and CDR2 sequences are PRHDT and FYEKMQ (reference sequence). The CDR3 is 16 amino acids. V was pared by 0 bases and J by 6 bases, with 6 bases of the junction left unmatched. DNA for the CDR3: TGTGCCAGCAGCTTAGGCTTTAGCGGGAGCCTCAATGAGCAGTTCTTC. Amino acids: CASSLGFSGSLNEQFF. The complete variable domain, with remaining parts taken from reference TRBV13 and TRBJ2-1, reads AAGVIQSPRHLIKEKRETATLKCYPIPRHDTVYWYQQGPGQDPQFLISFYEKMQSDKGSIPDRFSAQQFSDYHSELNMSSLELGDSALYFCASSLGFSGSLNEQFFGPGTRLTVL.

The V call is TRBV3-2, the J call TRBJ2-1; the table calls TRBD2, which could not be checked here. TRBV3-2 is reported as a pseudogene. This CDR3 spans 15 amino acids. The CDR3 sequence is CASSPAGLADNEQFF. CDR3 nucleotides: TGTGCCAGCAGCCCGGCGGGACTAGCGGACAATGAGCAGTTCTTC.

In its sample, this clonotype was seen many times. This chain uses TRBV7-2 with TRBJ2-7; no reliable D call. Germline CDR1 is SGHTA and CDR2 is FQGNSA. V shed 7 bases and J shed 3 bases, with 19 bases lying between them. The length of the CDR3 is 15 residues. CDR3 coding DNA: TGTGCCAGCACCCCGAAGGACGAGGACGTCTACGAGCAGTACTTC. It yields the protein CASTPKDEDVYEQYF. Full variable domain (missing parts from reference TRBV7-2 and TRBJ2-7): GAGVSQSPSNKVTEKGKDVELRCDPISGHTALYWYRQSLGQGLEFLIYFQGNSAPDKSGLPSDRFSAERTGGSVSTLTIQRTQQEDSAVYLCASTPKDEDVYEQYFGPGTRLTVT.

The J gene is TRBJ1-3, the V gene TRBV6-1, with D uncertain. The CDR3 spans 16 residues. Germline CDR1 MNHNS, CDR2 SASEGT. Trimming left V 2 bases short and J 1 base short, with 12 bases between. CDR3 coding DNA: TGTGCCAGCAGTGAATCCTACCGCCGGTCTGGAAACACCATATATTTT. This encodes CASSESYRRSGNTIYF.

V is TRBV3-1 and J is TRBJ1-3, with no clear D. The CDR3 loop spans 11 amino acids. Trimming removed 2 bases from V and 9 bases from J, with 5 bases in between. Germline V CDR1 and CDR2: LGHDT, YNNKEL (reference sequence). CDR3 sequence reads: CASSQPGTIYF. CDR3 DNA: TGTGCCAGCAGCCAACCCGGCACCATATATTTT. The whole variable domain, remainder taken from reference TRBV3-1 and TRBJ1-3, is DTAVSQTPKYLVTQMGNDKSIKCEQNLGHDTMYWYKQDSKKFLKIMFSYNNKELIINETVPNRFSPKSPDKAHLNLHINSLELGDSAVYFCASSQPGTIYFGEGSWLTVV.

This clonotype was seen ten or more times. This chain links TRBV20-1 with TRBJ2-7, with TRBD2 matching over 7 bases. The CDR3 length is 16 residues. With V trimmed by 1 base and J by 5 bases, 14 bases remained unmatched. Germline V gene sequence: CDR1 DFQATT, CDR2 SNEGSKA (reference sequence). In DNA form, the CDR3 reads TGCAGTGCTAGAGGCCGGGAGGCGGACACCTTCCACGAGCAGTACTTC. Encoded protein: CSARGREADTFHEQYF.

This clonotype was found many times. CDR3 amino acids: CASSSYGFRGNTIYF. As DNA, the CDR3 is TGTGCCAGCAGTTCGTACGGCTTTCGCGGAAACACCATATATTTT. The chain combines TRBV27 with TRBJ1-3; unclear D gene. CDR1 MNHEY and CDR2 SMNVEV come from the germline V gene (reference sequence). This CDR3 spans 15 amino acids. V was clipped by 4 bases and J by 4 bases, with 14 bases between them.

This clonotype was recorded many times. The V gene is TRBV19, the J gene TRBJ1-6, with D maybe TRBD1 (5 bases). The CDR3 contains 13 residues. Germline V gene data show CDR1 as LNHDA and CDR2 as SQIVND (reference sequence). The V and J ends lost 4 bases and 14 bases respectively, with 15 bases between them. The CDR3, as DNA: TGTGCCAGTAGTAAAGACCGTTCAGGGACCCTCCACTTT. It is translated as CASSKDRSGTLHF.

V is TRBV14 and J is TRBJ1-3; D gene unclear. CDR1 is SGHDN, CDR2 FVKESK, per germline. The CDR3 contains 16 residues. V was clipped by 3 bases and J by 0 bases, with 12 bases between them. The CDR3 region is CASSHTPTYSGNTIYF. CDR3 bases: TGTGCCAGCAGCCACACTCCGACCTACTCTGGAAACACCATATATTTT.

This clonotype was seen at least ten times. This sequence joins TRBV4-1 and TRBJ2-5; maybe TRBD2 (6 bases). V was clipped by 0 bases and J by 5 bases, with 16 bases between them. CDR1 is MGHRA and CDR2 is YSYEKL in the germline V gene. This CDR3 has 16 residues. The DNA for the CDR3 is TGCGCCAGCAGCCAAGAAAGTAGCAGGAGCGGGGAGACCCAGTACTTC. Residues: CASSQESSRSGETQYF.

This clonotype was seen ten or more times. The CDR3 nucleotides read TGTGCCAGCACCTTAGACCGTACGGGCTACTATGGCTACACCTTC. Translating gives CASTLDRTGYYGYTF. V is TRBV27 and J is TRBJ1-2; D is undetermined. CDR1 and CDR2 from the germline V gene are MNHEY and SMNVEV (reference sequence). The V end was cut by 7 bases, the J end by 3 bases, with 18 bases between. The CDR3 length is 15 residues.

As concerns this clonotype: A much larger clone differs from this one at a single base, so this may be a read error. The rearrangement joins TRBV11-1 to TRBJ1-2; D call uncertain. This CDR3 is 15 amino acids long. The V gene's germline CDR1 is SGHAT and CDR2 FQDESV (reference sequence). In DNA form, the CDR3 reads TGTGCCAGCGGCTTTTTTTCCGGACGGCCCTATGGCTACACCTTC. Translating it yields CASGFFSGRPYGYTF. Combining the CDR3 with reference TRBV11-1 and TRBJ1-2 gives the whole variable domain EAEVAQSPRYKITEKSQAVAFWCDPISGHATLYWYRQILGQGPELLVQFQDESVVDDSQLPKDRFSAERLKGVDSTLKIQPAELGDSAMYLCASGFFSGRPYGYTFGSGTRLTVV.